This entry lists 26 T cell receptor beta chains sequenced from one sample in a study of response to subunit inactivated influenza vaccine. One entry per CDR3 protein, called by TCRdb with MiXCR from the RT-PCR reads. The table has roughly 190,000 distinct CDR3 sequences, roughly 12% seen once. The same data also contributed to another study, on T cells expressing NK-cell markers. According to that study: 5'RACE template switching with UMIs produced the TCR beta cDNA.

The sequenced sample was CD8+ T cells sorted from PBMCs, obtained 11 to 12 days after vaccination. All receptors derive from a man in his fifties or sixties who received an inactivated influenza vaccine.

CDR3 sequence: CASSQVAAGYWQFF. The CDR3 bases are TGCGCCAGCAGCCAAGTGGCAGCGGGATATTGGCAGTTCTTC. The chain uses TRBV4-3 and TRBJ2-1; 7 nucleotides align to TRBD2. Trimming took 1 base from V and 12 from J; bases not matched to a gene: 9. This CDR3 comprises 14 residues. Per the germline V gene, CDR1 is LGHNA and CDR2 is YSLEER.

This clonotype was counted between two and nine times. The CDR3 is CASSERGQVDEQYF. DNA for the CDR3: TGTGCCAGCAGTGAGCGGGGTCAGGTGGACGAGCAGTACTTC. The chain recombines TRBV2 with TRBJ2-7; possibly TRBD2 for D (6 bases). The CDR3 contains 14 residues. Looked up from germline, CDR1 is SNHLY and CDR2 is FYNNEI. V gave up 3 bases and J gave up 5 bases, with 14 bases separating them. The full variable domain, in which reference TRBV2 and TRBJ2-7 provide the parts outside the CDR3, is EPEVTQTPSHQVTQMGQEVILRCVPISNHLYFYWYRQILGQKVEFLVSFYNNEISEKSEIFDDQFSVERPDGSNFTLKIRSTKLEDSAMYFCASSERGQVDEQYFGPGTRLTVT.

V and J are TRBV7-9 and TRBJ2-3; D may be TRBD1 (6 bases). CDR3 length: 17 residues. The germline V gene has CDR1 SEHNR and CDR2 FQNEAQ (reference sequence). V lost 3 bases to trimming and J lost 2 bases, with 18 bases between them. In DNA form, the CDR3 reads TGTGCCAGCAGCTTCGACCCGGAACAGGGTACCACAGATACGCAGTATTTT. As protein: CASSFDPEQGTTDTQYF.

The chain has TRBV20-1 and TRBJ1-6; possibly TRBD1 for D (5 bases). V shed 2 bases and J shed 8 bases, with 7 bases lying between them. The CDR3 extends over 12 amino acids. Germline assignment: CDR1 DFQATT and CDR2 SNEGSKA (reference sequence). CDR3 coding DNA: TGCAGTGCTAGATTAGGGGATTCACCCCTCCACTTT. This translates into CSARLGDSPLHF.

There are a few counts of this clonotype. The chain couples TRBV11-1 to TRBJ2-7, with 10 bases lining up with TRBD2. The CDR3 consists of 18 residues. Germline V gene data show CDR1 as SGHAT and CDR2 as FQDESV (reference sequence). V lost 3 bases to trimming and J lost 5 bases; unmatched junction nucleotides: 16. CDR3 nucleotides: TGTGCCAGCAGCTTTATCACGGTCTCTAGCGGGGGTCTCAACGAGCAGTACTTC. This sequence encodes CASSFITVSSGGLNEQYF. The entire variable domain, with the rest obtained from reference TRBV11-1 and TRBJ2-7, is as follows: EAEVAQSPRYKITEKSQAVAFWCDPISGHATLYWYRQILGQGPELLVQFQDESVVDDSQLPKDRFSAERLKGVDSTLKIQPAELGDSAMYLCASSFITVSSGGLNEQYFGPGTRLTVT.

This clonotype showed up many times. The rearrangement uses TRBV5-6 and TRBJ2-1, with 7 bases lining up with TRBD2. The CDR3 is 14 residues long. Germline CDR1 reads SGHDT; CDR2 reads YYEEEE. The V and J ends lost 0 bases and 5 bases, in that order; junction bases with no gene match: 2. The CDR3: CASSLVLADNEQFF. The CDR3, as DNA: TGTGCCAGCAGCTTGGTTCTAGCGGACAATGAGCAGTTCTTC.

In its sample, this clonotype was seen a few times. The chain links TRBV28 to TRBJ2-3; maybe TRBD2 (5 bases). The CDR3 runs to 15 residues. CDR1 is MDHEN, CDR2 SYDVKM, per germline. Deletions cut 2 bases from V and 6 bases from J, with 15 bases between. The CDR3 sequence: CASSLTRTESDTQYF. DNA of the CDR3: TGTGCCAGCAGTTTAACCAGGACTGAGTCGGATACGCAGTATTTT.

This clonotype was recorded at least ten times. V usage is TRBV29-1 and J usage is TRBJ2-7, with TRBD2 identical over 10 bases. V shed 4 bases and J 5 bases; nucleotides not matched to a gene: 8. CDR3 length equals 14 residues. Germline V gives CDR1 SQVTM, CDR2 ANQGSEA. CDR3 sequence (DNA): TGCAGCGTTGCCTCTAGCGGGAGTCCCCACGAGCAGTACTTC. Protein product: CSVASSGSPHEQYF.

This clonotype has more than one count but fewer than ten. The chain is built from TRBV28 and TRBJ2-7; no clear D gene. The V and J ends lost 3 bases and 5 bases respectively, with 8 bases between them. The CDR3 is made up of 12 amino acids. Germline-derived CDR1 and CDR2 are MDHEN and SYDVKM. The CDR3 loop reads CASSFEAHEQYF. The CDR3 DNA is TGTGCCAGCAGTTTTGAGGCTCACGAGCAGTACTTC.

Ten or more counts support this clonotype. The chain carries TRBV6-1 and TRBJ2-1; 7 bases are shared with TRBD2. This CDR3 comprises 15 residues. The V gene's germline CDR1 is MNHNS and CDR2 SASEGT. Trimming took 6 bases from V and 1 from J; bases not matched to a gene: 6. The chain's CDR3 is CASRVASGSYNEQFF. CDR3 in DNA: TGTGCCAGCAGGGTCGCTAGCGGTTCCTACAATGAGCAGTTCTTC.

V gene TRBV7-6 combines with J gene TRBJ2-2; either TRBD1 or TRBD2 may fit D (6 bases each). V was cut by 1 base and J by 7 bases, with 16 bases left in between. This CDR3 is 16 amino acids long. The germline CDR1 and CDR2 sequences are SGHVS and FNYEAQ. This chain's CDR3 is CASSLVGGGPDGELFF. CDR3 in DNA: TGTGCCAGCAGCTTAGTAGGTGGGGGGCCCGACGGGGAGCTGTTTTTT.

This clonotype was detected ten times or more. This chain links TRBV29-1 with TRBJ2-1, with TRBD2 matching 12 bases. This CDR3 is built from 16 residues. Germline V gene data show CDR1 as SQVTM and CDR2 as ANQGSEA. The V segment lost 6 bases and the J segment 2 bases; nucleotides outside the gene matches: 8. The CDR3, as DNA: TGCAGCGTGGAGACTAGCGGGAGAGGGGCCTACAATGAGCAGTTCTTC. This gives the protein CSVETSGRGAYNEQFF.

On this clonotype itself: This may be a read error, as it is one base from a much larger clone. The V gene is TRBV7-8, the J gene TRBJ1-5, with D possibly matching TRBD1 (6 bases). CDR1 SGHVS and CDR2 FQNEAQ come from the germline V gene. CDR3 size: 12 residues. Between the trimmed V and J ends, which lost 5 bases and 5 bases, there was a span of 7 bases. The CDR3 sequence: CASSPGDQPQHF. The CDR3 DNA reads TGTGCCAGCAGCCCAGGGGATCAGCCCCAGCATTTT.

This clonotype showed up many times. The chain has TRBV29-1 and TRBJ2-1; possibly TRBD1 or TRBD2 for D (6 bases each). Germline V CDR1 and CDR2: SQVTM, ANQGSEA. This CDR3 is 14 amino acids long. CDR3: CTGKTGGAYNEQFF. CDR3 DNA sequence: TGCACCGGCAAGACAGGAGGGGCGTACAATGAGCAGTTCTTC.

This clonotype turned up a few times. Sequence at one end of the junction differs from germline and may be a read error. The rearrangement joins TRBV3-1 to TRBJ1-5; 7 nucleotides line up with TRBD1. This CDR3 spans 18 amino acids. In germline, CDR1 is LGHDT, CDR2 YNNKEL (reference sequence). The DNA of the CDR3 is TGTGCCAGCAGCCATTCCGGTCGACAGGGCTGGCTCGATCAGCCCCAGAATTTT. Residues: CASSHSGRQGWLDQPQNF.

This clonotype was picked up a small number of times. The chain links TRBV28 to TRBJ2-7; TRBD1 is a possible D gene (6 bases). CDR1 and CDR2 (germline): MDHEN, SYDVKM. The CDR3 contains 11 residues. V lost 5 bases to trimming and J lost 6 bases, with 8 bases between them. The chain's CDR3 is CASSQGSEQYF. In DNA form, the CDR3 reads TGTGCCAGCAGTCAGGGGTCCGAGCAGTACTTC.

This clonotype was recorded at least ten times. The rearrangement joins TRBV4-1 to TRBJ2-3; TRBD2 agrees at 11 bases. The V gene end was trimmed by 0 bases and the J gene end by 2 bases; junction bases not matched to a gene: 4. Germline V CDR1 and CDR2: MGHRA, YSYEKL. The CDR3 length is 17 residues. The CDR3 loop is CASSQETLAGATDTQYF. The CDR3, as DNA: TGCGCCAGCAGCCAAGAAACACTAGCGGGGGCCACAGATACGCAGTATTTT.

This clonotype was found many times. This sequence joins TRBV7-8 and TRBJ1-5; no clear D. This CDR3 has 14 residues. V was trimmed by 1 base and J by 5 bases, leaving 9 bases between them. Per the germline V gene, CDR1 is SGHVS and CDR2 is FQNEAQ. In nucleotides, the CDR3 is TGTGCCAGCAGCTTAGAACCAGCCCATCAGCCCCAGCATTTT. Protein product: CASSLEPAHQPQHF. The full variable domain, with the rest looked up from reference TRBV7-8 and TRBJ1-5, is GAGVSQSPRYKVAKRGQDVALRCDPISGHVSLFWYQQALGQGPEFLTYFQNEAQLDKSGLPSDRFFAERPEGSVSTLKIQRTQQEDSAVYLCASSLEPAHQPQHFGDGTRLSIL.

This clonotype was detected many times. CDR3 region: CASIGHSPRGTEAFF. The CDR3 region has the DNA TGTGCCAGCATAGGACACTCCCCAAGGGGAACTGAAGCTTTCTTT. The chain combines TRBV6-5 with TRBJ1-1; D may be TRBD1 (5 bases). Germline lookup yields CDR1 MNHEY and CDR2 SVGAGI. The CDR3 sequence is 15 residues long. V dropped 7 bases and J dropped 5 bases, with 20 bases sitting between them.

This clonotype was recorded a few times. The J gene is TRBJ2-1, the V gene TRBV5-4; a possible D gene is TRBD2 (6 bases). Between the trimmed V and J ends, which lost 2 bases and 9 bases, there was a span of 18 bases. Per the germline V gene, CDR1 is SGHNT and CDR2 is YYREEE (reference sequence). The CDR3 is 15 amino acids. The CDR3 loop reads CASSFVGGLGGEQFF. The CDR3 DNA reads as TGTGCCAGCAGCTTCGTCGGGGGTTTGGGGGGTGAGCAGTTCTTC.

This clonotype was observed a handful of times. The chain combines TRBV7-9 with TRBJ1-1; 7 positions match TRBD1. CDR1 and CDR2 (germline): SEHNR, FQNEAQ (reference sequence). There are 14 residues in the CDR3. V lost 5 bases to trimming and J lost 5 bases; unmatched junction nucleotides: 8. For the CDR3, the DNA is TGTGCCAGCAGCCCCACCAGGGGGTTTACTGAAGCTTTCTTT. Its translation is CASSPTRGFTEAFF.

This CDR3 is CASSLHRSSYNEQFF. The CDR3 DNA reads TGTGCCAGCAGCCTTCACAGGAGCTCCTACAATGAGCAGTTCTTC. This sequence joins TRBV7-9 and TRBJ2-1; the D gene is possibly TRBD1 (5 bases). The V end was cut by 5 bases, the J end by 0 bases, with 11 bases between. CDR1 SEHNR and CDR2 FQNEAQ come from the germline V gene (reference sequence). This CDR3 is 15 amino acids long.

There are a few counts of this clonotype. The chain has TRBV24-1 and TRBJ2-7; 7 bases agree with TRBD2. J was trimmed by 6 bases and V by 2 bases; bases with no gene match: 0. Germline V gene lookup returns CDR1 KGHDR and CDR2 SFDVKD. The CDR3 sequence is 12 residues long. In nucleotides, the CDR3 is TGTGCCACCAGTGATTCGGGGGGCGAGCAGTACTTC. The encoded protein is CATSDSGGEQYF.

The rearrangement joins TRBV6-4 to TRBJ2-1; TRBD2 aligns across 9 bases. V lost 2 bases, J lost 9 bases, and 8 bases stayed unmatched. Germline CDR1 and CDR2: MRHNA and SNTAGT. This CDR3 spans 15 amino acids. CDR3 nucleotides: TGTGCCAGCAGTGACGGCGGTAGCGGGAGTGGTGAGCAGTTCTTC. Protein: CASSDGGSGSGEQFF.

This clonotype came up a few times. The rearrangement links TRBV5-1 to TRBJ2-3; 9 bases fit TRBD1. Germline V gene lookup returns CDR1 SGHRS and CDR2 YFSETQ. CDR3 length: 16 amino acids. Trimming cost V 4 bases and J 1 base; bases outside gene matches: 7. CDR3 loop: CASSTGQGGGTDTQYF. In DNA form, the CDR3 reads TGCGCCAGCAGCACGGGACAGGGCGGGGGCACAGATACGCAGTATTTT.

There are a few counts of this clonotype. This sequence joins TRBV9 and TRBJ2-7, with 9 bases fitting TRBD1. CDR1 is SGDLS, CDR2 YYNGEE, per germline. V was clipped by 4 bases and J by 7 bases; unmatched bases: 6. This CDR3 contains 13 residues. DNA of the CDR3: TGTGCCAGCAGCCCGGGACAGGGAAATGAGCAGTACTTC. The encoded protein is CASSPGQGNEQYF.